This TCR beta chain was sequenced in a study of blood T cell repertoires in COVID-19. Background on the study: T cells, B-cell-depleted T cells, or PBMCs supplied cDNA or gDNA.

Per the study methods: How many nucleated cells were present was estimated from reference gene primer amplification. Clones were read by immunoSEQ multiplex PCR, and TCRdb kept only the in-frame ones, dropping some. V, J and clone size were drawn from that table, and D and trimming were deduced from the DNA. The sample lists around 120,000 clones; around 86% were seen once. The CDR3 length is 16 residues. Germline CDR1 and CDR2: LNHDA and SQIVND (reference sequence). J lost 6 bases, V lost 3 bases, and 9 bases had no gene match. The TCR was taken from an elderly man with acute or convalescent COVID-19. The specimen sequenced was peripheral blood. The genes are TRBV19 and TRBJ2-4, with 9 bases identical to TRBD1. As DNA, the CDR3 is TGTGCCAGTAGTATCCGGGACAGGGCATCTGGAAACATTCAGTACTTC. Protein: CASSIRDRASGNIQYF.